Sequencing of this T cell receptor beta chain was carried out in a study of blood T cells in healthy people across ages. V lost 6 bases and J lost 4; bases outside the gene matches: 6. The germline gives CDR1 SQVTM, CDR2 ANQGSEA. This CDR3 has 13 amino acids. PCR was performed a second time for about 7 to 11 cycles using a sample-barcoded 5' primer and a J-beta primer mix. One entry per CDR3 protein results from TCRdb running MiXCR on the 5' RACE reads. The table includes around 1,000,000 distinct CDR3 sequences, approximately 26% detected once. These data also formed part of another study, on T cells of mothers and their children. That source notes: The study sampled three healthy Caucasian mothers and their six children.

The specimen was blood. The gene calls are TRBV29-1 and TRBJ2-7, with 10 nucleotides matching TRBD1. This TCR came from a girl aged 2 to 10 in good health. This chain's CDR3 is CSVAGTGVYEQYF. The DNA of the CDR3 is TGCAGCGTCGCCGGGACAGGGGTTTACGAGCAGTACTTC.